Each of the 26 T cell receptor beta chains below was sequenced from the same sample in a study of CD8+CD57+ T cells in acquired aplastic anemia. According to the study, genomic DNA was the template for TCR beta VDJ and CDR3 profiling. One entry per CDR3 protein results from TCRdb running MiXCR on the reads. Among fewer than 250,000 distinct CDR3 sequences listed, approximately 50% were seen once. Sequenced: sorted CD4+, CD8+, or CD8+CD57+ T cells (not recorded which) from PBMCs. These receptors all stem from a human donor in good health, serving as a control.

Notes on this clonotype: Since a much larger clone is just one base distant, this may be a read error. This chain connects TRBV5-6 to TRBJ1-2; D not certain. V shed 0 bases and J shed 5 bases, with 17 bases lying between them. CDR3 length: 16 residues. In germline, CDR1 is SGHDT, CDR2 YYEEEE. CDR3 residues: CASSLAGIGFGYGYTF. In DNA, the CDR3 is TGTGCCAGCAGCTTGGCCGGGATAGGGTTTGGATATGGCTACACCTTC.

The chain joins TRBV7-2 to TRBJ1-5, with TRBD1 matching 8 bases. The J segment lost 4 bases and the V segment lost 0 bases, leaving 8 bases of the junction unmatched. The CDR3 has 17 amino acids. The germline V gene encodes CDR1 SGHTA and CDR2 FQGNSA. The CDR3 region is CASSLAPGQGTNQPQHF. The CDR3 DNA is TGTGCCAGCAGCTTAGCCCCCGGACAGGGCACTAATCAGCCCCAGCATTTT. Drawing the rest from reference TRBV7-2 and TRBJ1-5, the complete variable domain is GAGVSQSPSNKVTEKGKDVELRCDPISGHTALYWYRQSLGQGLEFLIYFQGNSAPDKSGLPSDRFSAERTGGSVSTLTIQRTQQEDSAVYLCASSLAPGQGTNQPQHFGDGTRLSIL.

This clonotype was seen only a few times. CDR3 bases: TGTGCCAGCTCACCAGGAGGAGACAGGAGTTTTTACGAGCAGTACTTC. Translated: CASSPGGDRSFYEQYF. The rearrangement uses TRBV18 and TRBJ2-7, with TRBD1 as a possible D gene (6 bases). V was trimmed by 2 bases and J by 4 bases, leaving 18 bases between them. CDR3 length: 16 amino acids. Germline V gene data show CDR1 as KGHSH and CDR2 as LQKENI. The entire variable domain, with the rest obtained from reference TRBV18 and TRBJ2-7, is as follows: NAGVMQNPRHLVRRRGQEARLRCSPMKGHSHVYWYRQLPEEGLKFMVYLQKENIIDESGMPKERFSAEFPKEGPSILRIQQVVRGDSAAYFCASSPGGDRSFYEQYFGPGTRLTVT.

The chain combines TRBV7-6 with TRBJ1-3; no firm D call. The germline V gene encodes CDR1 SGHVS and CDR2 FNYEAQ. V was trimmed by 1 base and J by 0 bases, leaving 19 bases between them. CDR3 length: 19 residues. The CDR3 region has the DNA TGTGCCAGCAGCTTAGTCGCCGTGGCTGTTTCCAACTCTGGAAACACCATATATTTT. Translating it yields CASSLVAVAVSNSGNTIYF.

This clonotype was seen more than once but under ten times. The CDR3 does not end in the conserved phenylalanine or tryptophan, so this is likely a read error. V is TRBV7-2 and J is TRBJ2-7; no clear D gene. The CDR3 is 14 residues long. The germline gives CDR1 SGHTA, CDR2 FQGNSA. V lost 0 bases to trimming and J lost 2 bases, with 8 bases between them. The CDR3 here is CASSLASYTYEQYL. The CDR3 coding sequence is TGTGCCAGCAGCTTAGCGTCTTATACCTACGAGCAGTACCTC.

This clonotype was seen once. An end of the junction differs from the germline gene, which may be a read error. The rearrangement links TRBV15 to TRBJ2-1; 7 positions agree with TRBD1. The germline gives CDR1 LNHNV, CDR2 YYDKDF (reference sequence). The CDR3 is 14 residues long. The CDR3 DNA reads TGTGCCACCAGCAGCGGGACAGAGGGGGATGAGCAGCTCTTC. Amino acid sequence: CATSSGTEGDEQLF.

This clonotype was seen many times. This chain uses TRBV10-3 with TRBJ1-2; no clear D. V dropped 4 bases and J dropped 5 bases, with 11 bases sitting between them. Germline CDR1 is ENHRY and CDR2 is SYGVKD. CDR3 size: 13 residues. CDR3 sequence (DNA): TGTGCCATCAGTGTTTCCACCGCTTATGGCTACACCTTC. Amino acids: CAISVSTAYGYTF.

The CDR3 sequence is CSASAAGNQPQHF. CDR3 DNA sequence: TGCAGTGCTAGCGCGGCCGGCAATCAGCCCCAGCATTTT. This rearrangement joins TRBV20-1 to TRBJ1-5; D uncertain. The CDR3 contains 13 residues. V shed 3 bases and J shed 2 bases, with 8 bases lying between them. Germline CDR1 and CDR2: DFQATT and SNEGSKA (reference sequence).

The chain employs TRBV14 and TRBJ2-7; D is perhaps TRBD1 or TRBD2 (5 bases each). The CDR3 loop spans 12 amino acids. Germline V gene sequence: CDR1 SGHDN, CDR2 FVKESK. V dropped 5 bases and J dropped 8 bases, with 13 bases sitting between them. The CDR3 bases are TGTGCCAGCAGCGGGGACGGTACGAAGCAGTACTTC. Encoded protein: CASSGDGTKQYF.

The genes are TRBV15 and TRBJ1-4; weak D call: TRBD1 (5 bases). Trimming removed 1 base at V and 7 bases at J, with 19 bases between. CDR3 length equals 17 residues. CDR1 and CDR2 (germline): LNHNV, YYDKDF (reference sequence). The chain's CDR3 is CATSRGGLGHDGEKLFF. The CDR3, as DNA: TGTGCCACCAGCAGAGGGGGTCTGGGGCACGACGGTGAAAAACTGTTTTTT.

This clonotype was counted many times. The chain recombines TRBV12-3 or TRBV12-4 with TRBJ2-1; TRBD2 agrees at 9 bases. The CDR3 has 14 amino acids. V lost 3 bases and J lost 4; bases outside the gene matches: 1. The CDR3 coding sequence is TGTGCCAGCAGTTTTAGCGGGGGTTACAATGAGCAGTTCTTC. Its translation: CASSFSGGYNEQFF.

Regarding this clonotype: Its ends do not fully match the called genes, so a read error is possible. The chain links TRBV7-2 to TRBJ2-2, with D perhaps matching TRBD1 (6 bases). The CDR3 runs 14 residues. The germline gives CDR1 SGHTA, CDR2 FQGNSA. CDR3 coding DNA: TGTGCCAGCAGCTGGACAGAGAACACCGGGGAGCTGTCTTGG. Translation gives CASSWTENTGELSW.

CDR3 nucleotide sequence: TGTGCCAGCAGTTACAGGGGGGCTTGGGGCGCGGATGAAGCTTTCTTT. Amino acid sequence: CASSYRGAWGADEAFF. The chain couples TRBV25-1 to TRBJ1-1; 8 bases fit TRBD1. Germline V gene data show CDR1 as MGHDK and CDR2 as SYGVNS. Trimming removed 5 bases from V and 7 bases from J; junction bases left unmatched: 15. The CDR3 is made up of 16 amino acids.

Concerning this clonotype: A read error may be the cause here, since a much bigger clone is one base away. The rearrangement joins TRBV6-6 to TRBJ2-3; 7 bases agree with TRBD1. Germline V gene data show CDR1 as MNHNY and CDR2 as SVGAGI (reference sequence). The V segment lost 8 bases and the J segment 2 bases; nucleotides outside the gene matches: 13. The CDR3 has 16 amino acids. The CDR3 sequence is CASARVGQSHTDTQYF. The DNA of the CDR3 is TGTGCCAGCGCTCGGGTGGGACAGTCCCACACAGATACGCAGTATTTT.

This clonotype was counted only a few times. The chain is built from TRBV2 and TRBJ2-3, with TRBD1 matching 7 bases. Germline V gene sequence: CDR1 SNHLY, CDR2 FYNNEI. Unmatched junction bases numbered 4, after V lost 6 bases and J lost 4 bases. The CDR3 runs 13 residues. The CDR3 coding sequence is TGTGCCAGCAGCGCGACAGGGTCAGATACGCAGTATTTT. Amino acid sequence: CASSATGSDTQYF.

This clonotype has only a few counts. The gene calls are TRBV29-1 and TRBJ2-7, with TRBD1 matching 12 bases. CDR3 size: 15 residues. V shed 3 bases and J 5 bases; nucleotides not matched to a gene: 8. Germline-derived CDR1 and CDR2 are SQVTM and ANQGSEA. CDR3 protein: CSVDALGQGAHEQYF. CDR3 sequence (DNA): TGCAGCGTTGATGCTTTGGGACAGGGGGCGCACGAGCAGTACTTC.

The chain uses TRBV2 and TRBJ1-1, with D possibly matching TRBD1 (6 bases). This CDR3 contains 13 residues. The V and J ends lost 7 bases and 5 bases respectively, with 14 bases between them. The germline CDR1 and CDR2 sequences are SNHLY and FYNNEI. DNA for the CDR3: TGTGCCAGCAACAGGGCAATGGGAACTGAAGCTTTCTTT. Translating it yields CASNRAMGTEAFF.

This sequence joins TRBV2 and TRBJ2-1, with 7 bases fitting TRBD1. The germline V gene encodes CDR1 SNHLY and CDR2 FYNNEI. The CDR3 spans 14 residues. V lost 11 bases, J lost 4 bases, and 11 bases stayed unmatched. For the CDR3, the DNA is TGTGCCGGACAAAAAACAGGGGCATACAATGAGCAGTTCTTC. This sequence encodes CAGQKTGAYNEQFF.

This clonotype was found many times. This rearrangement joins TRBV28 to TRBJ1-4, with 8 bases that match TRBD1. J gave up 8 bases and V 5 bases, and 7 bases lay outside the gene matches. The CDR3 sequence is 14 residues long. Germline CDR1 reads MDHEN; CDR2 reads SYDVKM. The CDR3 DNA follows: TGTGCCAGCAGTCAGGGACAGGAAAGGGAAAAACTGTTTTTT. It translates to CASSQGQEREKLFF. The full variable domain, rest sourced from reference TRBV28 and TRBJ1-4, is DVKVTQSSRYLVKRTGEKVFLECVQDMDHENMFWYRQDPGLGLRLIYFSYDVKMKEKGDIPEGYSVSREKKERFSLILESASTNQTSMYLCASSQGQEREKLFFGSGTQLSVL.

This clonotype was recorded at least ten times. This chain connects TRBV5-1 to TRBJ2-1; a possible D gene is TRBD1 (6 bases). The V end lost 2 bases, the J end lost 15 bases, and 18 bases lay between the germline ends. This CDR3 comprises 13 residues. Per the germline V gene, CDR1 is SGHRS and CDR2 is YFSETQ. The CDR3 region is CASSLQGPHPRFF. CDR3 DNA: TGCGCCAGCAGCTTACAGGGACCCCACCCGAGGTTCTTC.

The rearrangement uses TRBV10-1 and TRBJ2-3, with unresolved D. The CDR3 contains 11 residues. V lost 8 bases and J 0 bases, leaving 3 bases between the germline ends. Germline V CDR1 and CDR2: WNHNN, SYGVQD (reference sequence). CDR3 region: CASDSTDTQYF. In DNA form, the CDR3 reads TGCGCCAGCGACAGCACAGATACGCAGTATTTT.

The chain carries TRBV7-2 and TRBJ2-5; 7 bases match TRBD2. The junction had 8 bases not matched to a gene; V was cut back by 5 bases and J by 5 bases. The CDR3 has 14 amino acids. Germline CDR1 and CDR2: SGHTA and FQGNSA. CDR3 DNA: TGTGCCAGCAGCGATAGGGAGGGTTGGGAGACCCAGTACTTC. This gives the protein CASSDREGWETQYF.

Here the CDR3 DNA reads TGTGCCACCCGAAAAGGACTAGCGGGAGATTACGAGCAGTACTTC. Amino acids: CATRKGLAGDYEQYF. This chain links TRBV7-2 with TRBJ2-7; TRBD2 aligns across 13 bases. The V gene's germline CDR1 is SGHTA and CDR2 FQGNSA. The CDR3 is 15 amino acids. With 10 bases clipped from V and 4 bases from J, the junction kept 10 bases outside the gene matches.

The chain employs TRBV7-2 and TRBJ2-3; tentative D call: TRBD1 (6 bases). This CDR3 has 16 residues. Germline V gene lookup returns CDR1 SGHTA and CDR2 FQGNSA. V was pared by 1 base and J by 4 bases, with 15 bases between. As DNA, the CDR3 is TGTGCCAGCAGCTTAGATATGGGGACATTACCAGATACGCAGTATTTT. This sequence encodes CASSLDMGTLPDTQYF.

This clonotype appeared many times. Here the CDR3 DNA reads TGCGCCAGCAGCTTGGTGGGGGACCAAGAGACCCAGTACTTC. Its protein product is CASSLVGDQETQYF. The chain is built from TRBV5-1 and TRBJ2-5; D is tentatively TRBD1 or TRBD2 (5 bases each). Per germline, CDR1 SGHRS and CDR2 YFSETQ. V gave up 0 bases and J gave up 0 bases, with 6 bases separating them. The CDR3 is 14 residues long.

This sequence joins TRBV6-5 and TRBJ1-6; 10 bases map to TRBD1. From germline, CDR1 is MNHEY and CDR2 SVGAGI. J lost 10 bases, V lost 9 bases, and 3 bases had no gene match. This CDR3 contains 12 residues. CDR3 nucleotide sequence: TGTGCCAGTGGGACAGGGGACTCACCCCTCCACTTT. Encoded protein: CASGTGDSPLHF.